Here is one T cell receptor (beta chain) with its context. This record belongs to a study of shared clonotypes between healthy human individuals. Each cell subset's genomic DNA was divided evenly among several immunoSEQ plates. Clones were read by immunoSEQ multiplex PCR, and TCRdb kept only the in-frame ones, dropping some. The sample yields approximately 500,000 clones, approximately 82% seen once. CDR1 and CDR2 (germline): KGHSH, LQKENI. This CDR3 comprises 15 residues. The V gene lost 5 bases and the J gene lost 6 bases, with 18 bases spanning the gap. Sequenced material: PBMCs. This rearrangement joins TRBV18 to TRBJ2-3; TRBD2 is a possible D gene (6 bases). The receptor comes from a woman in her thirties or forties in good health. Some clones in this sample may be carry-over from other donors' samples. CDR3 in DNA: TGTGCCAGCTCAGACCGACGTGCTAGCGCGGATACGCAGTATTTT. It is translated as CASSDRRASADTQYF.